Sequencing of this TCR beta chain was carried out in a study of T cells in Graves' hyperthyroidism and ophthalmopathy. Amplification yielded TCR beta CDR3 regions, with RNA transcripts as the source. HTBI primers were employed in a first-round RT-PCR of the TCR CDR3. TCRdb used MiXCR to reprocess the multiplex PCR reads, holding one entry per CDR3 protein. The data contain almost 500,000 distinct CDR3 sequences, 20% to 25% of them singletons. This CDR3 comprises 11 residues. Per germline, CDR1 LGHDT and CDR2 YNNKEL (reference sequence). The trim removed 2 bases at V and 14 bases at J, leaving 4 bases unmatched. This clonotype appeared a few times. Patients with ophthalmopathy all had a Clinical Activity Score of at least 3, a NOSPECS grade of at least 4 and duration under 3 months.

The gene calls are TRBV3-1 and TRBJ2-5, with 8 bases matching TRBD2. This clonotype was sampled from a woman in her 70s with Graves' ophthalmopathy. The sequenced material came from blood. DNA of the CDR3: TGTGCCAGCAGCCAAAGCGGGAGCCAATACTTC. Encoded protein: CASSQSGSQYF.